This TCR beta chain was obtained from a study of vaccination and CD4 T cells after COVID-19. Whole-study results and caveats: Researchers report that a median approximately 87% of reactive clones in convalescent patients surfaced only post-vaccination.

Germline CDR1 is MNHEY and CDR2 is SMNVEV (reference sequence). V dropped 3 bases and J dropped 5; count of bases not matched to a gene: 7. CDR3 length: 16 amino acids. Indicated treatment: roughly 11-day PBMC culture with coronavirus spike peptide pools or control peptides (ViraFEST assay). The unexposed donor gave CD4+ T cells before the COVID-19 pandemic (2011-2018). Concerning this clonotype: Antigen: not known.

Cultured CD4+ T-cell DNA underwent Oncomine TCR Beta short-read sequencing. Genomic DNA was taken out of cultured CD4+ T cells by extraction. TCRdb itself ran the PCR reads through MiXCR, one entry per CDR3 protein. The table lists approximately 9,300 distinct CDR3 sequences, about 44% of them singletons. The chain uses TRBV27 and TRBJ2-2; 9 bases are shared with TRBD2. The sequenced material came from CD4+ T cells from blood, cultured in vitro. This receptor was identified in a human donor in good health. The DNA for the CDR3 is TGTGCCAGCAGTTTTCGTCTAGCGGGACCAACCGGGGAGCTGTTTTTT. Protein sequence: CASSFRLAGPTGELFF.